This T cell receptor beta chain was identified during a study of cytomegalovirus exposure and HLA in healthy donors. Whole-study results and caveats: TCR beta chains numbering roughly 150 were designated cytomegalovirus-associated. Both high specificity and high sensitivity reportedly marked the classifier's diagnosis of cytomegalovirus status. The TCR clusters that emerged in the first cohort tended, a later analysis found, to co-occur in the 120 or so validation repertoires.

This clone came up a few times. Its specificity is not known. Clones were sequenced by immunoSEQ multiplex PCR, and TCRdb holds only the in-frame ones, with some missing. The sample holds roughly 120,000 clones, 88% seen once. Sequences were obtained from PBMCs. The source is a woman aged 30 to 39 in good health and CMV-seropositive.

The CDR3, as DNA: TGTGCCAGCAGCTTATCGGGGGGCAATCAGCCCCAGCATTTT. Translation gives CASSLSGGNQPQHF. The chain couples TRBV7-2 to TRBJ1-5; perhaps TRBD1 as D (5 bases). From germline, CDR1 is SGHTA and CDR2 FQGNSA. V dropped 2 bases and J dropped 2 bases, with 7 bases sitting between them. The CDR3 runs to 14 residues.